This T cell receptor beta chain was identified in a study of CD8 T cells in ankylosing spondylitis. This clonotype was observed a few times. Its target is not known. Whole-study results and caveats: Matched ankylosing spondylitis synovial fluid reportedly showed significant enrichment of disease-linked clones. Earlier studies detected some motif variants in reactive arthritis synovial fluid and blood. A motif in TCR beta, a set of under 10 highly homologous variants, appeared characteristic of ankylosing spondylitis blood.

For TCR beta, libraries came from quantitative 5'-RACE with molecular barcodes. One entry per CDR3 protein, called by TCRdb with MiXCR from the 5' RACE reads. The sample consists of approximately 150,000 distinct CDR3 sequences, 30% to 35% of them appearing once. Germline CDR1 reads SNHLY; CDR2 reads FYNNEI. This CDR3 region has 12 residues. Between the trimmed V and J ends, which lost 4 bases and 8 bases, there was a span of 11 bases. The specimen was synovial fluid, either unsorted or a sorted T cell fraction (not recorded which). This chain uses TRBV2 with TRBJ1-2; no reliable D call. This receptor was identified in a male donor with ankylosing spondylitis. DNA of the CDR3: TGTGCCAGCAGTGTTGGGGTCGGGGGCTACACCTTC. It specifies CASSVGVGGYTF.